These 22 T cell receptor beta chains originate from one sample sequenced in a study of low-dose radiotherapy and immunotherapy resistance in tumors. Described time point: after trial treatment. Treatment specified: LDRT plus nivolumab, ipilimumab, low-dose cyclophosphamide and aspirin (RACIN trial). TRAV- and TRBV-specific primers were used for first-strand cDNA, which covered alpha and beta chains. Amplification, which lasted roughly 22 PCR cycles, used a constant-region primer and V-primer adapter to amplify TCRs. TCRdb analysed the reads with MiXCR anew, one entry per CDR3 protein. The sample holds some 100,000 distinct CDR3 sequences, 20% to 25% seen once. Specimen: PBMCs, collected after low-dose radiotherapy plus immunotherapy. The origin of the receptors is a male donor with prostate cancer.

This clonotype was counted ten times or more. V usage is TRBV9 and J usage is TRBJ2-3; D possibly corresponds to TRBD2 (7 bases). Trimming took 4 bases from V and 1 from J, leaving 19 bases between them. Germline V gives CDR1 SGDLS, CDR2 YYNGEE. The CDR3 consists of 17 residues. The CDR3 loop is CASSPPRGGSRTDTQYF. The CDR3 region has the DNA TGTGCCAGCAGCCCCCCGAGGGGGGGATCTCGCACAGATACGCAGTATTTT.

This clonotype was observed many times. This sequence joins TRBV20-1 and TRBJ2-2; D unresolved. The CDR3 contains 17 residues. CDR1 is DFQATT and CDR2 is SNEGSKA in the germline V gene (reference sequence). The V end was cut by 1 base, the J end by 6 bases, with 21 bases between. The CDR3, as DNA: TGCAGTGCTAGAGTCCCCGGAACCCCCCTCACCGCCGGGGAGCTGTTTTTT. As protein: CSARVPGTPLTAGELFF.

This clonotype was counted at least ten times. This chain uses TRBV6-5 with TRBJ2-3; 8 nucleotides agree with TRBD2. The CDR3 is 20 residues long. Trimming cost V 5 bases and J 1 base; bases outside gene matches: 20. Germline V gene lookup returns CDR1 MNHEY and CDR2 SVGAGI. CDR3 sequence (DNA): TGTGCCAGCAGTACCACCGAGCGGGGGAAGGTAGAGGGGCGCACAGATACGCAGTATTTT. Encoded protein: CASSTTERGKVEGRTDTQYF.

This clonotype has ten or more counts. The CDR3 coding sequence is TGCGCCAGCAGATGGACAGGGAGTGACACTGAAGCTTTCTTT. Protein sequence: CASRWTGSDTEAFF. The genes are TRBV5-1 and TRBJ1-1; 8 bases map to TRBD1. Germline V gene lookup returns CDR1 SGHRS and CDR2 YFSETQ. The CDR3 runs 14 residues. Trimming took 5 bases from V and 3 from J; bases not matched to a gene: 6.

This clonotype occurred many times. V and J are TRBV7-9 and TRBJ2-7; no reliable D call. Germline V gene lookup returns CDR1 SEHNR and CDR2 FQNEAQ (reference sequence). The V end was cut by 1 base, the J end by 7 bases, with 14 bases between. The CDR3 spans 14 residues. The CDR3 spells CASSLVPPLGEQYF. The CDR3 DNA is TGTGCCAGCAGCTTAGTGCCCCCGTTGGGGGAGCAGTACTTC.

The table lists this clonotype with many counts. V is TRBV7-2 and J is TRBJ2-3; D unresolved. Trimming cost V 1 base and J 10 bases, with 9 bases left between them. From germline, CDR1 is SGHTA and CDR2 FQGNSA. The CDR3 is 12 residues long. In nucleotides, the CDR3 is TGTGCCAGCAGCTTAGACGGGTTAGCGCAGTATTTT. This gives the protein CASSLDGLAQYF.

This clonotype was recorded a few times. The rearrangement links TRBV5-5 to TRBJ1-1; TRBD1 might be the D (6 bases). Trimming cost V 4 bases and J 5 bases, with 18 bases left between them. Germline V gene sequence: CDR1 SGHKS, CDR2 YYEKEE (reference sequence). The CDR3 loop spans 15 amino acids. The CDR3 DNA is TGTGCCAGCAGCACCATACAGGGAAGTGCGACTGAAGCTTTCTTT. It translates to CASSTIQGSATEAFF.

The chain links TRBV4-3 to TRBJ2-7; D call uncertain. Germline CDR1 reads LGHNA; CDR2 reads YSLEER. V was clipped by 1 base and J by 4 bases, with 14 bases between them. The CDR3 is 15 amino acids. CDR3 protein: CASSQVQLGEYEQYF. The CDR3 DNA reads TGCGCCAGCAGCCAAGTTCAATTAGGAGAATACGAGCAGTACTTC.

The rearrangement uses TRBV12-5 and TRBJ2-1, with 11 bases matching TRBD1. Germline CDR1 and CDR2: LGHNT and FRNRAP. This CDR3 is built from 15 residues. J lost 8 bases, V lost 4 bases, and 7 bases had no gene match. The CDR3 region is CASGSTGTGGDEQFF. CDR3 nucleotide sequence: TGTGCTAGTGGTTCAACCGGGACAGGGGGAGATGAGCAGTTCTTC.

This clonotype has at least ten counts. The J gene is TRBJ2-1, the V gene TRBV12-5, with a weak D call TRBD1 (6 bases). Looked up from germline, CDR1 is LGHNT and CDR2 is FRNRAP. V dropped 5 bases and J dropped 5 bases, with 16 bases sitting between them. The CDR3 sequence is 15 residues long. The CDR3 DNA sequence: TGTGCTAGTGGTATCCAGGGGATAGAGAACAATGAGCAGTTCTTC. Translated: CASGIQGIENNEQFF.

The V call is TRBV7-8, the J call TRBJ2-1, with 9 bases that match TRBD2. The germline gives CDR1 SGHVS, CDR2 FQNEAQ. With V trimmed by 7 bases and J by 10 bases, 11 bases remained unmatched. This CDR3 region has 14 residues. The CDR3 is CASTPTVTSGEQFF. The CDR3 DNA is TGTGCCAGCACCCCTACTGTCACTAGCGGGGAGCAGTTCTTC.

This clonotype was recorded many times. This chain uses TRBV10-2 with TRBJ2-1; 9 bases align to TRBD1. The CDR3 covers 12 residues. V dropped 6 bases and J dropped 9; count of bases not matched to a gene: 3. Germline loops: CDR1 WSHSY, CDR2 SAAADI. The CDR3 region is CASRRQGGEQFF. The DNA for the CDR3 is TGCGCCAGCAGGAGACAGGGGGGTGAGCAGTTCTTC.

This clonotype was counted ten times or more. The genes are TRBV7-2 and TRBJ2-3, with 9 bases matching TRBD1. Trimming took 5 bases from V and 4 from J; bases not matched to a gene: 10. This CDR3 is built from 16 residues. In germline, CDR1 is SGHTA, CDR2 FQGNSA. CDR3 nucleotides: TGTGCCAGCAGCGAAACAGGGGGCAAAAGGTCAGATACGCAGTATTTT. It specifies CASSETGGKRSDTQYF.

This clonotype was found many times. This rearrangement joins TRBV11-2 to TRBJ2-5; TRBD1 is a possible D gene (5 bases). The CDR3 runs 12 residues. CDR1 and CDR2 from the germline V gene are SGHAT and FQNNGV. The V gene lost 5 bases and the J gene lost 2 bases, with 6 bases spanning the gap. The CDR3 region is CASSRQQETQYF. In nucleotides, the CDR3 is TGTGCCAGCAGCCGACAGCAAGAGACCCAGTACTTC.

The sample holds many counts of this clonotype. The gene calls are TRBV12-3 or TRBV12-4 and TRBJ2-3; 7 bases agree with TRBD2. The length of the CDR3 is 15 residues. With 5 bases clipped from V and 3 bases from J, the junction kept 8 bases outside the gene matches. CDR3 sequence reads: CASSKAAGVTDTQYF. The DNA of the CDR3 is TGTGCCAGCAGTAAAGCTGCGGGGGTTACAGATACGCAGTATTTT.

The chain is built from TRBV28 and TRBJ1-1, with D possibly matching TRBD1 (5 bases). The CDR3 runs 15 residues. CDR1 and CDR2 from the germline V gene are MDHEN and SYDVKM. Trimming cost V 8 bases and J 3 bases, with 19 bases left between them. CDR3 nucleotide sequence: TGTGCCAGCTCCGGGACCCGCCTTGGGGACACTGAAGCTTTCTTT. It codes for CASSGTRLGDTEAFF.

This clonotype was detected ten times or more. The V call is TRBV15, the J call TRBJ1-2, with TRBD1 matching 9 bases. The CDR3 has 16 amino acids. CDR1 and CDR2 from the germline V gene are LNHNV and YYDKDF (reference sequence). Germline trimming cut 0 bases from V and 8 bases from J; bases unmatched to any gene: 10. Here the CDR3 DNA reads TGTGCCACCAGCAGAGATCGGGGACAGGGCATTTCAGGCTACACCTTC. Translating it yields CATSRDRGQGISGYTF.

V usage is TRBV28 and J usage is TRBJ2-7, with 9 positions matching TRBD2. The germline V gene has CDR1 MDHEN and CDR2 SYDVKM. V lost 4 bases to trimming and J lost 2 bases; unmatched junction nucleotides: 6. The length of the CDR3 is 15 residues. The CDR3 protein is CASSSASGNTYEQYF. The CDR3 DNA sequence: TGTGCCAGCAGTTCCGCTAGCGGGAACACCTACGAGCAGTACTTC. Combining the CDR3 with reference TRBV28 and TRBJ2-7 gives the whole variable domain DVKVTQSSRYLVKRTGEKVFLECVQDMDHENMFWYRQDPGLGLRLIYFSYDVKMKEKGDIPEGYSVSREKKERFSLILESASTNQTSMYLCASSSASGNTYEQYFGPGTRLTVT.

Only a few counts were recorded for this clonotype. This chain links TRBV20-1 with TRBJ2-7, with D possibly being TRBD2 (6 bases). Trimming cost V 5 bases and J 6 bases, with 23 bases left between them. Germline V gene data show CDR1 as DFQATT and CDR2 as SNEGSKA (reference sequence). The CDR3 sequence is 15 residues long. CDR3 sequence: CSARQNTRPGGEQYF. The CDR3 DNA follows: TGCAGTGCTCGACAAAATACTAGGCCCGGGGGCGAGCAGTACTTC.

This chain uses TRBV20-1 with TRBJ2-5; D may match TRBD1 or TRBD2 (7 bases each). The germline V gene has CDR1 DFQATT and CDR2 SNEGSKA (reference sequence). Trimming took off 6 bases at V and 7 bases at J, with 30 bases between the two ends. This CDR3 has 17 amino acids. CDR3 amino acids: CSAHRGLAEYRRGTQYF. CDR3 nucleotides: TGCAGTGCCCATAGGGGGCTAGCGGAGTACCGCCGAGGGACCCAGTACTTC.

This chain uses TRBV29-1 with TRBJ2-5, with 15 bases lining up with TRBD2. There are 16 residues in the CDR3. Trimming cost V 4 bases and J 1 base; bases outside gene matches: 4. CDR1 and CDR2 from the germline V gene are SQVTM and ANQGSEA. The CDR3 DNA reads TGCAGCGTTGGAGGACTAGCGGGAGGGATCCAAGAGACCCAGTACTTC. Its protein is CSVGGLAGGIQETQYF.

This clonotype showed up many times. V gene TRBV20-1 combines with J gene TRBJ2-2, with D possibly being TRBD2 (6 bases). Germline V CDR1 and CDR2: DFQATT, SNEGSKA (reference sequence). V was pared by 4 bases and J by 0 bases, with 12 bases between. This CDR3 contains 15 residues. CDR3 sequence reads: CSAKDSGANTGELFF. The DNA of the CDR3 is TGCAGTGCTAAAGACTCGGGGGCGAACACCGGGGAGCTGTTTTTT.